The clone carrying this T cell receptor (beta chain) has a count of ten or more. Its specificity is unknown. The data stem from a study of CD8 T cells in ankylosing spondylitis. Study outcomes and limitations: Disease-linked clones reportedly showed significant enrichment in matched ankylosing spondylitis synovial fluid. A TCR beta motif made of several highly homologous variants seemed typical of ankylosing spondylitis blood.

TCRdb ran MiXCR on the 5' RACE reads and lists one entry per CDR3 protein. The table shows roughly 490,000 distinct CDR3 sequences, with approximately 5.3% occurring only once. The TCR originated in a male donor with ankylosing spondylitis. Sequencing used blood, either unsorted or a sorted T cell fraction (not recorded which).

The CDR3 DNA reads as TGCGCCAGCAGCTTGGAGGGGTCGATCGGGGAGCTGTTTTTT. It yields the protein CASSLEGSIGELFF. V gene TRBV5-1 combines with J gene TRBJ2-2; the D gene is possibly TRBD1 (5 bases). Between the trimmed V and J ends, which lost 0 bases and 7 bases, there was a span of 10 bases. CDR3 length equals 14 residues. Germline V gene lookup returns CDR1 SGHRS and CDR2 YFSETQ.